This T cell receptor (beta chain) comes out of a study of lymphopenia after photon versus proton radiotherapy. General study points: After the lymphocyte nadir, photon-treated repertoires showed oligoclonal expansion, especially of CD8+ Temra cells. Photon-treated patients lost naive T cells and TCR diversity; proton-treated stayed stable. A bigger post-nadir fall in TCR diversity correlated inversely with survival time in deceased patients.

Only in-frame clones appear in the TCRdb table, and some are missing; sequencing was by immunoSEQ multiplex PCR. The table lists 35,000 to 45,000 clones, approximately 83% of them singletons. V was pared by 4 bases and J by 0 bases, with 10 bases between. The CDR3 loop spans 14 amino acids. Germline CDR1 and CDR2: KGHSH and LQKENI. Comments on this clone: The antigen remains undetermined.

The sequences come from peripheral blood, collected from a patient treated with proton-based radiotherapy. This receptor was obtained from a woman in her 70s with pancreatic cancer. This chain uses TRBV18 with TRBJ2-7; the D gene is possibly TRBD2 (5 bases). The CDR3 nucleotides read TGTGCCAGCTCACTAGGAGGACGCTCCTACGAGCAGTACTTC. Protein product: CASSLGGRSYEQYF.